The 25 T cell receptor beta chains listed next were all sequenced from one sample in a study of shared clonotypes between healthy human individuals (dated by TCRdb to about 2020). Receptor amplification or capture employed the immunoSEQ multiplex PCR assay. TCRdb obtained this table from immuneACCESS and retained in-frame rearrangements with V and J assigned. These tables miss some clones; where compared with another copy, unresolved V genes account for less than half of the shortfall, and the remainder is unexplained. For this sample the table gives some 2,100,000 clones, of which approximately 95% were detected only once. The ten largest clones add up to roughly 0.13% of the sample. The sequencing sample was made of naive CD4+ T cells sorted from blood. What this sample's cell subset or site label stands for: CD45RA+ positively selected. The receptors here all came from a man younger than 30 in good health.

This chain joins TRBV2 and TRBJ1-3, with 7 bases matching TRBD1. CDR3 length: 16 amino acids. V trimming: 3 bases; J trimming: 1 base; junction bases outside the gene matches: 6. Germline V gene lookup returns CDR1 SNHLY and CDR2 FYNNEI. Written as DNA, the CDR3 is TGTGCCAGCAGTGATACAGTGACAGGGTCTGGAAACACCATATATTTT. It is translated as CASSDTVTGSGNTIYF.

The rearrangement links TRBV11-2 to TRBJ2-7; D uncertain. This CDR3 contains 11 residues. CDR1 is SGHAT, CDR2 FQNNGV, per germline. V lost 4 bases and J 6 bases, leaving 7 bases between the germline ends. The CDR3 bases are TGTGCCAGCAGCTGGTCGGGCGAGCAGTACTTC. It encodes CASSWSGEQYF. The whole variable domain, filled in from reference TRBV11-2 and TRBJ2-7, reads EAGVAQSPRYKIIEKRQSVAFWCNPISGHATLYWYQQILGQGPKLLIQFQNNGVVDDSQLPKDRFSAERLKGVDSTLKIQPAKLEDSAVYLCASSWSGEQYFGPGTRLTVT.

A word on this clone: This CDR3 is also generated by other DNA sequences in the sample. V and J are TRBV2 and TRBJ2-2; 7 nucleotides agree with TRBD1. CDR1 and CDR2 (germline): SNHLY, FYNNEI. V lost 6 bases to trimming and J lost 1 base; unmatched junction nucleotides: 5. The CDR3 is 15 residues long. The CDR3 here is CASSIRQGNTGELFF. As DNA, the CDR3 is TGTGCCAGCAGCATCCGACAGGGGAACACCGGGGAGCTGTTTTTT.

V is TRBV4-1 and J is TRBJ1-6; 9 positions agree with TRBD1. V gave up 1 base and J gave up 0 bases; unmatched junction bases: 16. The CDR3 totals 22 residues. Germline V CDR1 and CDR2: MGHRA, YSYEKL. Here the CDR3 reads CASSQVMGVPGQGSSYNSPLHF. CDR3 in DNA: TGCGCCAGCAGCCAAGTAATGGGGGTCCCGGGACAGGGAAGCTCCTATAATTCACCCCTCCACTTT.

The CDR3 spells CASRTSGREYNEQFF. The CDR3 DNA reads TGTGCCAGTCGGACTAGCGGGAGAGAATACAATGAGCAGTTCTTC. V is TRBV19 and J is TRBJ2-1, with 13 bases fitting TRBD2. Trimming cost V 8 bases and J 4 bases; bases outside gene matches: 5. The CDR3 has 15 residues. Germline V gene sequence: CDR1 LNHDA, CDR2 SQIVND (reference sequence). Based on the CDR3 plus reference TRBV19 and TRBJ2-1, the full variable domain is DGGITQSPKYLFRKEGQNVTLSCEQNLNHDAMYWYRQDPGQGLRLIYYSQIVNDFQKGDIAEGYSVSREKKESFPLTVTSAQKNPTAFYLCASRTSGREYNEQFFGPGTRLTVL.

CDR3 residues: CASSSGLVGGTDTQYF. CDR3 bases: TGTGCCAGCAGCTCCGGACTAGTCGGGGGCACAGATACGCAGTATTTT. This rearrangement joins TRBV7-2 to TRBJ2-3, with 7 bases that match TRBD2. V was pared by 4 bases and J by 1 base, with 8 bases of the junction left unmatched. Per the germline V gene, CDR1 is SGHTA and CDR2 is FQGNSA. CDR3 length: 16 residues.

This sequence joins TRBV6-6 and TRBJ2-2, with 8 bases matching TRBD2. The length of the CDR3 is 14 residues. Unmatched junction bases numbered 2, after V lost 5 bases and J lost 3 bases. The germline CDR1 and CDR2 sequences are MNHNY and SVGAGI (reference sequence). CDR3 sequence (DNA): TGTGCCAGCAGTATAGCGGGGTACACCGGGGAGCTGTTTTTT. It translates to CASSIAGYTGELFF.

V usage is TRBV5-4 and J usage is TRBJ1-1; possibly TRBD1 for D (5 bases). Trimming took off 1 base at V and 1 base at J, with 11 bases between the two ends. In germline, CDR1 is SGHNT, CDR2 YYREEE (reference sequence). This CDR3 is 15 amino acids long. CDR3 sequence: CASSLIGDGNTEAFF. The CDR3 nucleotides are TGTGCCAGCAGCTTGATAGGGGACGGGAACACTGAAGCTTTCTTT.

With respect to this clone: Other DNA sequences within the sample encode an identical CDR3. This chain uses TRBV5-1 with TRBJ2-5; the match to TRBD2 covers 7 bases. Germline CDR1 and CDR2: SGHRS and YFSETQ. The CDR3 covers 16 residues. V lost 7 bases and J lost 2; bases outside the gene matches: 14. CDR3 DNA sequence: TGCGCCAGCTCTTTGGGGCCAGCGGGACTTCAAGAGACCCAGTACTTC. Residues: CASSLGPAGLQETQYF.

The chain couples TRBV6-6 to TRBJ1-5; D may be TRBD1 (5 bases). CDR3 length: 13 residues. Germline V CDR1 and CDR2: MNHNY, SVGAGI (reference sequence). V dropped 7 bases and J dropped 6 bases, with 13 bases sitting between them. The CDR3: CASKLRGSQPQHF. CDR3 sequence (DNA): TGTGCCAGCAAGTTGCGGGGCAGTCAGCCCCAGCATTTT.

V gene TRBV28 combines with J gene TRBJ2-7; D might be TRBD1 (5 bases). This CDR3 region has 14 residues. Germline CDR1 reads MDHEN; CDR2 reads SYDVKM. Trimming took 8 bases from V and 2 from J, leaving 16 bases between them. CDR3 region: CASAFQGTTYEQYF. The CDR3 DNA follows: TGTGCCAGCGCCTTCCAGGGCACTACCTACGAGCAGTACTTC.

This clone has just one count. This chain links TRBV6-6 with TRBJ2-7; perhaps TRBD1 as D (6 bases). Trimming shortened V by 1 base and J by 3 bases, and 16 bases separated the two germline ends. CDR3 size: 16 residues. Germline CDR1 MNHNY, CDR2 SVGAGI (reference sequence). Here the CDR3 DNA reads TGTGCCAGCAGTTACTACGGCAGGGGATCCGGCTACGAGCAGTACTTC. Residues: CASSYYGRGSGYEQYF.

Note on this clone: Other nucleotide sequences in the sample specify the same CDR3. V gene TRBV19 combines with J gene TRBJ1-2; D gene uncertain. This CDR3 contains 13 residues. Trimming stripped 3 bases from V and 0 bases from J, with 5 bases between. Germline loops: CDR1 LNHDA, CDR2 SQIVND (reference sequence). This CDR3 reads CASSIEANYGYTF. CDR3 nucleotide sequence: TGTGCCAGTAGTATTGAGGCTAACTATGGCTACACCTTC.

On this clone itself: Other DNA sequences in this sample translate to the same CDR3. The V gene is TRBV28, the J gene TRBJ2-3; 8 bases are a match to TRBD2. The junction had 5 bases not matched to a gene; V was cut back by 9 bases and J by 3 bases. This CDR3 region has 13 residues. Germline assignment: CDR1 MDHEN and CDR2 SYDVKM. CDR3 protein: CASRAGGTDTQYF. DNA for the CDR3: TGTGCCAGTAGGGCGGGGGGTACAGATACGCAGTATTTT. The entire variable domain, with the rest obtained from reference TRBV28 and TRBJ2-3, is as follows: DVKVTQSSRYLVKRTGEKVFLECVQDMDHENMFWYRQDPGLGLRLIYFSYDVKMKEKGDIPEGYSVSREKKERFSLILESASTNQTSMYLCASRAGGTDTQYFGPGTRLTVL.

The chain carries TRBV5-6 and TRBJ1-5, with D perhaps TRBD1 (6 bases). Germline loops: CDR1 SGHDT, CDR2 YYEEEE. CDR3 size: 15 residues. V gave up 2 bases and J gave up 7 bases, with 16 bases separating them. DNA for the CDR3: TGTGCCAGCAGCTTAAGGTTCGGGGGCGGACAGCCCCAGCATTTT. This gives the protein CASSLRFGGGQPQHF.

The chain carries TRBV2 and TRBJ2-7, with 10 positions matching TRBD1. CDR3 length: 13 residues. The V and J ends lost 6 bases and 5 bases, in that order; junction bases with no gene match: 4. The germline V gene encodes CDR1 SNHLY and CDR2 FYNNEI. The CDR3 DNA is TGTGCCAGCAGGACAGGGGGCTACCACGAGCAGTACTTC. Its translation: CASRTGGYHEQYF.

V gene TRBV6-1 combines with J gene TRBJ1-1; D possibly corresponds to TRBD1 (5 bases). The ends were cut back, 3 bases at V and 7 bases at J, with 12 bases in the middle. CDR1 MNHNS and CDR2 SASEGT come from the germline V gene. The CDR3 length is 13 residues. CDR3 DNA: TGTGCCAGCAGTGATGGGACCTCTAGTGAAGCTTTCTTT. The encoded protein is CASSDGTSSEAFF.

The chain carries TRBV6-6 and TRBJ2-7, with 7 bases matching TRBD1. CDR1 MNHNY and CDR2 SVGAGI come from the germline V gene (reference sequence). The junction had 6 bases not matched to a gene; V was cut back by 4 bases and J by 6 bases. The CDR3 consists of 13 residues. The CDR3 coding sequence is TGTGCCAGCAGTTCGAACCCAGGGGGCGAGCAGTACTTC. This sequence encodes CASSSNPGGEQYF.

The chain combines TRBV28 with TRBJ2-5; the D gene could be TRBD1 or TRBD2 (5 bases each). Trimming shortened V by 6 bases and J by 14 bases, and 19 bases separated the two germline ends. The CDR3 totals 12 residues. The germline V gene encodes CDR1 MDHEN and CDR2 SYDVKM. DNA for the CDR3: TGTGCCAGCAGAACATCGTCGGGGACCTTATACTTC. This translates into CASRTSSGTLYF.

The genes are TRBV5-1 and TRBJ2-5; unclear D gene. CDR1 and CDR2 (germline): SGHRS, YFSETQ. The V end was cut by 0 bases, the J end by 5 bases, with 11 bases between. The CDR3 has 14 residues. CDR3 protein: CASSLVRPAETQYF. For the CDR3, the DNA is TGCGCCAGCAGCTTGGTGCGACCAGCGGAGACCCAGTACTTC.

The J gene is TRBJ1-6, the V gene TRBV6-5; maybe TRBD1 (5 bases). Germline CDR1 is MNHEY and CDR2 is SVGAGI. The CDR3 spans 15 residues. The V end was cut by 10 bases, the J end by 4 bases, with 17 bases between. The CDR3 here is CATKPGVSYNSPLHF. The CDR3 nucleotides read TGTGCCACCAAACCGGGGGTGTCTTATAATTCACCCCTCCACTTT.

The CDR3 is CAWRPPNSAYPYGYTF. CDR3 nucleotide sequence: TGTGCCTGGAGACCCCCCAACTCAGCTTACCCCTATGGCTACACCTTC. This rearrangement joins TRBV30 to TRBJ1-2; D remains unclear. The germline V and J ends were trimmed by 3 bases and 4 bases, with 21 bases remaining between them. This CDR3 is built from 16 residues. Germline V CDR1 and CDR2: GTSNPN, SVGIG (reference sequence).

V is TRBV29-1 and J is TRBJ1-2; D call uncertain. The CDR3 loop spans 13 amino acids. Germline V lookup: CDR1 SQVTM, CDR2 ANQGSEA. Trimming cost V 3 bases and J 8 bases, with 16 bases left between them. The CDR3 DNA reads as TGCAGCGTTGATCCTCCCCGGACCGTAGGCTACACCTTC. Translating it yields CSVDPPRTVGYTF.

This chain uses TRBV28 with TRBJ1-4, with D maybe TRBD1 (5 bases). Germline CDR1 reads MDHEN; CDR2 reads SYDVKM. The CDR3 spans 16 residues. Trimming stripped 6 bases from V and 3 bases from J, with 17 bases between. The CDR3 bases are TGTGCCAGCAGCCTGGGCCGGGGGGGACCTAATGAAAAACTGTTTTTT. It translates to CASSLGRGGPNEKLFF.

The V call is TRBV6-5, the J call TRBJ2-2; TRBD1 might be the D (5 bases). Trimming shortened V by 10 bases and J by 1 base, and 13 bases separated the two germline ends. The CDR3 has 14 residues. Germline V gene sequence: CDR1 MNHEY, CDR2 SVGAGI. The CDR3 nucleotides are TGTGCCATCAAACCTACAGGGAACACCGGGGAGCTGTTTTTT. This sequence encodes CAIKPTGNTGELFF.